The 22 T cell receptor beta chains below were found in one sample sequenced in a study of radiation and T cells in renal cell carcinoma. Some clones are missing from TCRdb's copy, which holds only in-frame ones; the method was immunoSEQ multiplex PCR. The repertoire holds approximately 23,000 clones, with about 50% as singletons. Described treatment: 15 Gy SBRT to primary tumor, nephrectomy 4 weeks later. Sequenced material: tumor tissue, taken from a patient whose treatment included radiotherapy and nephrectomy. Every receptor here comes from a woman aged 45-60 years with renal cell carcinoma.

This clone was observed a single time. The V call is TRBV2, the J call TRBJ2-5; 8 bases agree with TRBD1. This CDR3 is 12 amino acids long. Germline lookup yields CDR1 SNHLY and CDR2 FYNNEI. The V gene end was trimmed by 5 bases and the J gene end by 13 bases; junction bases not matched to a gene: 9. The CDR3 loop reads CASSNRGAYGYF. CDR3 DNA sequence: TGTGCCAGCAGTAACAGGGGGGCCTATGGGTACTTC.

Only a few counts were recorded for this clone. The CDR3 DNA sequence: TGTGCCAGCAGCCACTCTAGCGCAGCCTATGGCTACACCTTC. Protein sequence: CASSHSSAAYGYTF. The chain has TRBV7-9 and TRBJ1-2; unclear D gene. Germline CDR1 reads SEHNR; CDR2 reads FQNEAQ (reference sequence). Deletions cut 5 bases from V and 4 bases from J, with 14 bases between. The CDR3 has 14 residues.

This clone was seen only a few times. The V call is TRBV4-2, the J call TRBJ1-1; TRBD1 matches 7 bases. The CDR3 consists of 16 residues. J gave up 4 bases and V 0 bases, and 8 bases lay outside the gene matches. The germline V gene encodes CDR1 LGHNA and CDR2 YNFKEQ. CDR3 nucleotide sequence: TGTGCCAGCAGCCAAGATGGAGGGGGCGCGGGCACTGAAGCTTTCTTT. This codes for CASSQDGGGAGTEAFF.

This clone is categorized as medium-sized (0.01 to 0.1%). Other DNA sequences from this sample encode an identical CDR3 as well. The chain recombines TRBV19 with TRBJ1-1, with D unclear. V lost 3 bases, J lost 1 base, and 6 bases lay in between. CDR3 length: 13 amino acids. Germline CDR1 LNHDA, CDR2 SQIVND (reference sequence). The CDR3 region is CASSIGTNTEAFF. For the CDR3, the DNA is TGTGCCAGTAGTATCGGCACGAACACTGAAGCTTTCTTT.

The chain employs TRBV4-1 and TRBJ1-4; unclear D gene. The CDR3 has 17 residues. CDR1 is MGHRA, CDR2 YSYEKL, per germline. The V end was cut by 4 bases, the J end by 0 bases, with 15 bases between. The CDR3 spells CASSPHRGATTNEKLFF. The CDR3 DNA reads TGCGCCAGCAGCCCCCATCGGGGAGCCACAACTAATGAAAAACTGTTTTTT.

The chain carries TRBV5-6 and TRBJ2-1; D may be TRBD2 (6 bases). With 2 bases removed from V and 13 bases from J, the gap between germline ends came to 19 bases. Germline CDR1 SGHDT, CDR2 YYEEEE. The CDR3 totals 14 residues. CDR3 loop: CASSFGEESLLQFF. DNA of the CDR3: TGTGCCAGCAGCTTCGGGGAGGAATCTTTGCTTCAGTTCTTC.

This clone was recorded a few times. The gene calls are TRBV18 and TRBJ2-3; D is unclear. Germline CDR1 reads KGHSH; CDR2 reads LQKENI. The CDR3 spans 15 residues. Trimming took 0 bases from V and 4 from J, leaving 11 bases between them. The DNA for the CDR3 is TGTGCCAGCTCACCACCGGGCAGTATCCCAGATACGCAGTATTTT. Translating it yields CASSPPGSIPDTQYF.

This clone is classed as medium-sized. This rearrangement joins TRBV7-3 to TRBJ2-1, with TRBD1 matching 9 bases. The CDR3 is 16 amino acids. Germline V gene lookup returns CDR1 SGHTA and CDR2 FQGTGA. The V and J ends lost 1 base and 7 bases, in that order; junction bases with no gene match: 8. The CDR3 is CASSLMGGQGRNEQFF. The DNA for the CDR3 is TGTGCCAGCAGCTTAATGGGGGGACAGGGTAGGAATGAGCAGTTCTTC.

This clone was detected ten times or more. This rearrangement joins TRBV7-8 to TRBJ2-5; possible D gene TRBD1, 6 bases. The CDR3 length is 15 residues. Per the germline V gene, CDR1 is SGHVS and CDR2 is FQNEAQ. Trimming cost V 1 base and J 2 bases, with 11 bases left between them. CDR3 loop: CASSLVQGRQETQYF. In nucleotides, the CDR3 is TGTGCCAGCAGCTTAGTACAGGGAAGGCAAGAGACCCAGTACTTC. Full variable domain (missing parts from reference TRBV7-8 and TRBJ2-5): GAGVSQSPRYKVAKRGQDVALRCDPISGHVSLFWYQQALGQGPEFLTYFQNEAQLDKSGLPSDRFFAERPEGSVSTLKIQRTQQEDSAVYLCASSLVQGRQETQYFGPGTRLLVL.

This clone was recorded once. J is TRBJ2-7 and V is TRBV7-2, with D possibly TRBD2 on 6 matching bases. V lost 1 base and J lost 1, with 11 bases in between. The CDR3 runs 15 residues. From germline, CDR1 is SGHTA and CDR2 FQGNSA. The CDR3 region has the DNA TGTGCCAGCAGCTTAGGCGGGGTAGGGTCCTACGAGCAGTACTTC. It translates to CASSLGGVGSYEQYF.

The table lists this clone with a few counts. In nucleotides, the CDR3 is TGTGCCAGCAGTTACGACGCGGGGCGGTTGAGCACTGAAGCTTTCTTT. Protein: CASSYDAGRLSTEAFF. The chain combines TRBV6-5 with TRBJ1-1; possibly TRBD1 for D (5 bases). Germline V CDR1 and CDR2: MNHEY, SVGAGI. V lost 2 bases, J lost 4 bases, and 17 bases lay in between. This CDR3 has 16 residues.

The CDR3 protein is CASSSLSGLAGGNEQFF. The CDR3 region has the DNA TGTGCCAGCAGCTCCCTCAGCGGATTAGCGGGGGGGAATGAGCAGTTCTTC. The chain carries TRBV7-9 and TRBJ2-1; 11 bases are shared with TRBD2. The ends lost 4 bases at V and 7 bases at J; junction bases unmatched: 12. This CDR3 has 17 amino acids. The V gene's germline CDR1 is SEHNR and CDR2 FQNEAQ (reference sequence).

The chain has TRBV6-5 and TRBJ2-2; D unclear. The germline V gene encodes CDR1 MNHEY and CDR2 SVGAGI. Trimming left V 6 bases short and J 1 base short, with 12 bases between. There are 15 residues in the CDR3. This CDR3 is CASREQHLNTGELFF. The CDR3 nucleotides read TGTGCCAGCAGAGAACAGCATTTGAACACCGGGGAGCTGTTTTTT.

The gene calls are TRBV6-4 and TRBJ1-2, with a weak D call TRBD1 (5 bases). V lost 6 bases and J lost 6, with 23 bases in between. CDR1 MRHNA and CDR2 SNTAGT come from the germline V gene. CDR3 length equals 16 residues. The CDR3 region is CASRGGFGLEFHGYTF. The CDR3 DNA follows: TGTGCCAGCAGGGGGGGTTTCGGCCTCGAGTTCCATGGCTACACCTTC.

This clone has just a few counts. V is TRBV30 and J is TRBJ1-3; weak D call: TRBD1 (6 bases). Germline CDR1 reads GTSNPN; CDR2 reads SVGIG (reference sequence). V lost 2 bases and J 0 bases, leaving 8 bases between the germline ends. This CDR3 region has 14 residues. CDR3 nucleotides: TGTGCCTGGAGTTGGACAGACTCTGGAAACACCATATATTTT. This gives the protein CAWSWTDSGNTIYF.

The V gene is TRBV4-2, the J gene TRBJ1-2; 8 nucleotides align to TRBD1. The J segment lost 8 bases and the V segment lost 4 bases, leaving 0 bases of the junction unmatched. The CDR3 covers 11 residues. The germline V gene has CDR1 LGHNA and CDR2 YNFKEQ. The chain's CDR3 is CASSRQGGYTF. The CDR3 region has the DNA TGTGCCAGCAGCCGACAGGGGGGCTACACCTTC.

This clone was seen a few times. The chain carries TRBV28 and TRBJ2-7, with a tentative D call TRBD1 (5 bases). Trimming removed 6 bases from V and 5 bases from J, with 5 bases in between. Germline CDR1 and CDR2: MDHEN and SYDVKM. The CDR3 loop spans 10 amino acids. The DNA for the CDR3 is TGTGCCAGCAGGGACAACGAGCAGTACTTC. This sequence encodes CASRDNEQYF. Filled out from reference TRBV28 and TRBJ2-7, the complete variable domain reads DVKVTQSSRYLVKRTGEKVFLECVQDMDHENMFWYRQDPGLGLRLIYFSYDVKMKEKGDIPEGYSVSREKKERFSLILESASTNQTSMYLCASRDNEQYFGPGTRLTVT.

V usage is TRBV4-3 and J usage is TRBJ1-5, with 7 bases that match TRBD1. This CDR3 contains 15 residues. Trimming cost V 3 bases and J 5 bases; bases outside gene matches: 7. Per the germline V gene, CDR1 is LGHNA and CDR2 is YSLEER. The CDR3 nucleotides are TGCGCCAGCAGCCACGAGGCAGGGGGTGATCAGCCCCAGCATTTT. This gives the protein CASSHEAGGDQPQHF.

This chain uses TRBV9 with TRBJ2-7; D remains unclear. Trimming removed 4 bases at V and 5 bases at J, with 19 bases between. CDR3 length: 15 amino acids. The germline V gene has CDR1 SGDLS and CDR2 YYNGEE. The CDR3 region has the DNA TGTGCCAGCAGCTTAGGACCCGAAGGCGCGGACGAGCAGTACTTC. It translates to CASSLGPEGADEQYF. The full variable domain, its missing parts supplied by reference TRBV9 and TRBJ2-7, is DSGVTQTPKHLITATGQRVTLRCSPRSGDLSVYWYQQSLDQGLQFLIQYYNGEERAKGNILERFSAQQFPDLHSELNLSSLELGDSALYFCASSLGPEGADEQYFGPGTRLTVT.

The J gene is TRBJ2-7, the V gene TRBV7-3; D might be TRBD2 (6 bases). The length of the CDR3 is 15 residues. Per germline, CDR1 SGHTA and CDR2 FQGTGA. Between the trimmed V and J ends, which lost 5 bases and 7 bases, there was a span of 21 bases. This CDR3 is CASSPQGTGIGEQYF. The CDR3 DNA reads TGTGCCAGCAGCCCCCAAGGGACTGGAATCGGAGAGCAGTACTTC.

The chain links TRBV5-1 to TRBJ2-1; 12 bases align to TRBD2. With 0 bases clipped from V and 4 bases from J, the junction kept 5 bases outside the gene matches. From germline, CDR1 is SGHRS and CDR2 YFSETQ. The length of the CDR3 is 17 residues. CDR3 nucleotide sequence: TGCGCCAGCAGCTTGGCAGGTGGGACTAGCGGGTACAATGAGCAGTTCTTC. Encoded protein: CASSLAGGTSGYNEQFF.

This clone appeared many times. V usage is TRBV7-9 and J usage is TRBJ1-6, with 9 positions matching TRBD1. J gave up 10 bases and V 6 bases, and 7 bases lay outside the gene matches. This CDR3 is built from 14 residues. Looked up from germline, CDR1 is SEHNR and CDR2 is FQNEAQ (reference sequence). CDR3 region: CASRARTGDSPLHF. The CDR3 DNA sequence: TGTGCCAGCAGAGCACGGACAGGGGACTCACCCCTCCACTTT.